What follows are 17 T cell receptor beta chains derived from one specimen sequenced in a study of vaccination and CD4 T cells after COVID-19. Treatment given: roughly nine-day PBMC culture with coronavirus spike peptide pools or control peptides (ViraFEST assay). Sequencing of DNA taken from cultured CD4+ T cells relied on the Oncomine TCR Beta short-read assay. One entry per CDR3 protein results from TCRdb running MiXCR on the PCR reads. The sample lists around 15,000 distinct CDR3 sequences, about 40% occurring once. The antigens for these receptors are not known. The sequences come from CD4+ T cells from blood, cultured in vitro, collected before SARS-CoV-2 vaccination. The receptors come from a human donor who received a COVID-19 vaccine.

This clonotype was detected only a few times. The chain recombines TRBV20-1 with TRBJ2-3; 11 nucleotides agree with TRBD2. Trimming removed 6 bases from V and 4 bases from J; junction bases left unmatched: 9. In germline, CDR1 is DFQATT, CDR2 SNEGSKA (reference sequence). The CDR3 has 15 residues. The CDR3 sequence is CSALAGGPLADTQYF. DNA of the CDR3: TGCAGTGCCTTAGCGGGGGGGCCTCTAGCAGATACGCAGTATTTT.

V usage is TRBV15 and J usage is TRBJ1-1; D is undetermined. Trimming pared 3 bases from V and 9 bases from J, leaving 17 bases between. The length of the CDR3 is 14 residues. The germline V gene has CDR1 LNHNV and CDR2 YYDKDF (reference sequence). CDR3 sequence reads: CATSRALGPAKAFF. The CDR3 nucleotides are TGTGCCACCAGCAGGGCCCTAGGACCCGCCAAAGCTTTCTTT.

Within the sample, this clonotype is large. This rearrangement joins TRBV7-8 to TRBJ1-5, with 10 nucleotides matching TRBD1. V dropped 2 bases and J dropped 0; count of bases not matched to a gene: 13. This CDR3 is 20 amino acids long. The germline V gene encodes CDR1 SGHVS and CDR2 FQNEAQ. The CDR3 region is CASSLNLRDRGGYSNQPQHF. The CDR3 region has the DNA TGTGCCAGCAGCTTAAACCTACGGGACAGGGGAGGCTATAGCAATCAGCCCCAGCATTTT. The complete variable domain, with remaining parts taken from reference TRBV7-8 and TRBJ1-5, reads GAGVSQSPRYKVAKRGQDVALRCDPISGHVSLFWYQQALGQGPEFLTYFQNEAQLDKSGLPSDRFFAERPEGSVSTLKIQRTQQEDSAVYLCASSLNLRDRGGYSNQPQHFGDGTRLSIL.

V and J are TRBV30 and TRBJ2-7; 10 bases line up with TRBD1. This CDR3 is built from 14 residues. CDR1 is GTSNPN, CDR2 SVGIG, per germline (reference sequence). Unmatched junction bases numbered 2, after V lost 3 bases and J lost 0 bases. Here the CDR3 DNA reads TGTGCCTGGAGGGACAGGGGGGGCTCCTACGAGCAGTACTTC. Its protein product is CAWRDRGGSYEQYF. Full variable domain (missing parts from reference TRBV30 and TRBJ2-7): SQTIHQWPATLVQPVGSPLSLECTVEGTSNPNLYWYRQAAGRGLQLLFYSVGIGQISSEVPQNLSASRPQDRQFILSSKKLLLSDSGFYLCAWRDRGGSYEQYFGPGTRLTVT.

The chain employs TRBV7-9 and TRBJ2-7; D gene uncertain. V lost 3 bases to trimming and J lost 0 bases, with 6 bases between them. Per the germline V gene, CDR1 is SEHNR and CDR2 is FQNEAQ (reference sequence). This CDR3 is built from 13 residues. CDR3 sequence (DNA): TGTGCCAGCAGCTTGGTAGCCTCCTACGAGCAGTACTTC. This gives the protein CASSLVASYEQYF.

This clonotype has a handful of counts. The chain couples TRBV7-8 to TRBJ1-3, with 7 bases identical to TRBD1. Germline values: CDR1 SGHVS, CDR2 FQNEAQ. The CDR3 consists of 16 residues. V lost 5 bases and J lost 4; bases outside the gene matches: 11. The CDR3 spells CASSPWTGGLGNTIYF. DNA for the CDR3: TGTGCCAGCAGCCCATGGACAGGCGGTCTGGGAAACACCATATATTTT.

This rearrangement joins TRBV6-1 to TRBJ1-5; D uncertain. V was pared by 2 bases and J by 5 bases, with 16 bases between. The CDR3 runs to 16 residues. From germline, CDR1 is MNHNS and CDR2 SASEGT. The CDR3 nucleotides are TGTGCCAGCAGTGAATTTTGGAGCCGGATATATCAGCCCCAGCATTTT. Translating it yields CASSEFWSRIYQPQHF.

The J gene is TRBJ1-1, the V gene TRBV30, with TRBD1 matching 7 bases. CDR1 is GTSNPN, CDR2 SVGIG, per germline (reference sequence). V lost 3 bases and J lost 3; bases outside the gene matches: 4. The CDR3 totals 13 residues. The CDR3 DNA is TGTGCCTGGAGCAGGGGGGGAGACACTGAAGCTTTCTTT. Its translation: CAWSRGGDTEAFF.

This sequence joins TRBV30 and TRBJ1-6; perhaps TRBD1 as D (6 bases). Between the trimmed V and J ends, which lost 2 bases and 4 bases, there was a span of 12 bases. Germline V gene lookup returns CDR1 GTSNPN and CDR2 SVGIG (reference sequence). There are 15 residues in the CDR3. The chain's CDR3 is CAWSLGHSYNSPLHF. The CDR3 bases are TGTGCCTGGAGTCTGGGACACTCATATAATTCACCCCTCCACTTT.

The rearrangement joins TRBV5-1 to TRBJ1-2; tentative D call: TRBD1 (5 bases). Trimming removed 2 bases at V and 4 bases at J, with 12 bases between. The CDR3 runs to 14 residues. Germline V gives CDR1 SGHRS, CDR2 YFSETQ. The CDR3: CASSLIQGGYGYTF. CDR3 DNA sequence: TGCGCCAGCAGCTTAATCCAGGGAGGCTATGGCTACACCTTC.

The rearrangement joins TRBV20-1 to TRBJ2-5; D may be TRBD2 (6 bases). Trimming took off 6 bases at V and 0 bases at J, with 14 bases between the two ends. Germline values: CDR1 DFQATT, CDR2 SNEGSKA (reference sequence). This CDR3 has 14 residues. Here the CDR3 reads CSARGMGHQETQYF. In DNA, the CDR3 is TGCAGTGCCCGGGGGATGGGACACCAAGAGACCCAGTACTTC.

This clonotype was observed once. V is TRBV25-1 and J is TRBJ2-7; TRBD2 matches at 16 bases. The CDR3 consists of 19 residues. The J segment lost 0 bases and the V segment lost 3 bases, leaving 8 bases of the junction unmatched. Germline V gene data show CDR1 as MGHDK and CDR2 as SYGVNS. The CDR3 nucleotides are TGTGCCAGCAGTGAGCCACCGGGACTAGCGGGGGGGGCCTCCTACGAGCAGTACTTC. This gives the protein CASSEPPGLAGGASYEQYF.

This chain joins TRBV2 and TRBJ1-1; D not certain. The CDR3 extends over 13 amino acids. V was pared by 4 bases and J by 0 bases, with 6 bases between. The germline V gene has CDR1 SNHLY and CDR2 FYNNEI. This CDR3 is CASSVYMNTEAFF. For the CDR3, the DNA is TGTGCCAGCAGTGTATACATGAACACTGAAGCTTTCTTT. Looking up the rest from reference TRBV2 and TRBJ1-1 gives the full variable domain: EPEVTQTPSHQVTQMGQEVILRCVPISNHLYFYWYRQILGQKVEFLVSFYNNEISEKSEIFDDQFSVERPDGSNFTLKIRSTKLEDSAMYFCASSVYMNTEAFFGQGTRLTVV.

By sample fraction, this clonotype is medium-sized. The J gene is TRBJ1-6, the V gene TRBV20-1; the D is unclear. CDR1 and CDR2 from the germline V gene are DFQATT and SNEGSKA (reference sequence). The CDR3 has 15 residues. V lost 0 bases and J 9 bases, leaving 15 bases between the germline ends. DNA for the CDR3: TGCAGTGCTAGAGATCCGAGGGTCCAGTTTTCACCCCTCCACTTT. This translates into CSARDPRVQFSPLHF.

This clonotype was seen a handful of times. J is TRBJ2-2 and V is TRBV12-3 or TRBV12-4; the D gene could be TRBD1 or TRBD2 (5 bases each). The CDR3 has 14 residues. Trimming pared 5 bases from V and 0 bases from J, leaving 7 bases between. The CDR3 DNA sequence: TGTGCCAGCAGTCGGGGCCCGAACACCGGGGAGCTGTTTTTT. Its protein product is CASSRGPNTGELFF.

The rearrangement uses TRBV19 and TRBJ1-5, with D uncertain. Germline assignment: CDR1 LNHDA and CDR2 SQIVND (reference sequence). The CDR3 runs to 12 residues. Trimming pared 1 base from V and 5 bases from J, leaving 3 bases between. The CDR3 region has the DNA TGTGCCAGTAGTATAGTGGATCAGCCCCAGCATTTT. It translates to CASSIVDQPQHF.

The chain recombines TRBV27 with TRBJ2-2; 8 bases align to TRBD1. V lost 3 bases and J lost 3; bases outside the gene matches: 6. The CDR3 has 16 amino acids. Germline assignment: CDR1 MNHEY and CDR2 SMNVEV (reference sequence). The CDR3 reads CASSFTQGAYTGELFF. DNA for the CDR3: TGTGCCAGCAGTTTTACCCAGGGGGCCTACACCGGGGAGCTGTTTTTT.